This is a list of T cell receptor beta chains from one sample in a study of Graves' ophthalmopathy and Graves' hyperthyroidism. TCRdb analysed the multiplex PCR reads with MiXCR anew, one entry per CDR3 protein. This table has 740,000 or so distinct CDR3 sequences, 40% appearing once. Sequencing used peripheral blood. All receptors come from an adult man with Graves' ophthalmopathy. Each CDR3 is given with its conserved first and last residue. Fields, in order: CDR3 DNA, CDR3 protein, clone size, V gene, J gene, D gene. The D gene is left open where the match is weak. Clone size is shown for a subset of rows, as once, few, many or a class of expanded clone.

cdr3_nt: TGTGCCAGCAGCTTATGGGGAAATAACTATGGCTACACCTTC
cdr3_aa: CASSLWGNNYGYTF
clone_size: many
v_call: TRBV7-2
j_call: TRBJ1-2
d_call: NA

cdr3_nt: TGCAGTGCTAGTCCTAGCGGGAGGGAGACCCAGTACTTC
cdr3_aa: CSASPSGRETQYF
clone_size: NA
v_call: TRBV20-1
j_call: TRBJ2-5
d_call: TRBD2

cdr3_nt: TGCAGTGGGACTGAAGATAACTATGGCTACACCTTC
cdr3_aa: CSGTEDNYGYTF
clone_size: NA
v_call: TRBV20-1
j_call: TRBJ1-2
d_call: NA

cdr3_nt: TGTGCCAGCAGTGTTACAGATCAAGAGACCCAGTACTTC
cdr3_aa: CASSVTDQETQYF
clone_size: NA
v_call: TRBV25-1
j_call: TRBJ2-5
d_call: NA

cdr3_nt: TGTGCCAGTAGTGGGGCATTAAACACTGAAGCTTTCTTT
cdr3_aa: CASSGALNTEAFF
clone_size: many
v_call: TRBV19
j_call: TRBJ1-1
d_call: NA

cdr3_nt: TGTGCCAGCAGCATTGGACAGGGGAGTTCACCCCTCCACTTT
cdr3_aa: CASSIGQGSSPLHF
clone_size: many
v_call: TRBV9
j_call: TRBJ1-6
d_call: TRBD1

cdr3_nt: TGTGCCAGCAAGTCGGAGCAGAACTCCTACGAGCAGTACTTC
cdr3_aa: CASKSEQNSYEQYF
clone_size: few
v_call: TRBV5-4
j_call: TRBJ2-7
d_call: NA

cdr3_nt: TGTGCCAGCAGCTTACAGGGGAGTAAGGGTGAAAAACTGTTTTTT
cdr3_aa: CASSLQGSKGEKLFF
clone_size: few
v_call: TRBV7-3
j_call: TRBJ1-4
d_call: NA

cdr3_nt: TGTGCCAGCAGCCGGGACCTAGCGCAGCAGGGTGCAGAGACCCAGTACTTC
cdr3_aa: CASSRDLAQQGAETQYF
clone_size: few
v_call: TRBV5-5
j_call: TRBJ2-5
d_call: NA

cdr3_nt: TGTGCCATCAGGACACCGAATGAAAAACTGTTTTTT
cdr3_aa: CAIRTPNEKLFF
clone_size: NA
v_call: TRBV10-3
j_call: TRBJ1-4
d_call: NA

cdr3_nt: TGTGCCAGCAGCTCGCAACAGGGGGACACTGAAGCTTTCTTT
cdr3_aa: CASSSQQGDTEAFF
clone_size: many
v_call: TRBV7-2
j_call: TRBJ1-1
d_call: TRBD1

cdr3_nt: TGTGCCATCAGTGAGCAGGCTGCGAGCTCCTACGAGCAGTACTTC
cdr3_aa: CAISEQAASSYEQYF
clone_size: many
v_call: TRBV10-3
j_call: TRBJ2-7
d_call: NA

cdr3_nt: TGCAGTGCTGGATACAGTGTTAGCTCCTACGAGCAGTACTTC
cdr3_aa: CSAGYSVSSYEQYF
clone_size: few
v_call: TRBV20-1
j_call: TRBJ2-7
d_call: NA

cdr3_nt: TGTGCCAGCAGCTTCCGGGACCCTTATGGCTACACCTTC
cdr3_aa: CASSFRDPYGYTF
clone_size: NA
v_call: TRBV7-9
j_call: TRBJ1-2
d_call: NA

cdr3_nt: TGTGCCAGCAGGCAGCCGGGACCTCACTATGGCTACACCTTC
cdr3_aa: CASRQPGPHYGYTF
clone_size: NA
v_call: TRBV27
j_call: TRBJ1-2
d_call: NA

cdr3_nt: TGTGCCAGCAGTTCTATGAAGCGGGAGCTGTTTTTT
cdr3_aa: CASSSMKRELFF
clone_size: few
v_call: TRBV25-1
j_call: TRBJ2-2
d_call: NA

cdr3_nt: TGTGCCAGCAGTTTAAGGTCAGCCGATTATGGCTACACCTTC
cdr3_aa: CASSLRSADYGYTF
clone_size: few
v_call: TRBV12-3/TRBV12-4
j_call: TRBJ1-2
d_call: NA

cdr3_nt: TGCAGTGCTAGAGATCCGACAGGGGGTTCCTACGAGCAGTACTTC
cdr3_aa: CSARDPTGGSYEQYF
clone_size: NA
v_call: TRBV20-1
j_call: TRBJ2-7
d_call: TRBD1

cdr3_nt: TGTGCCAGCAGCGTCGTCCCGCGAAGCGAGCAGTACTTC
cdr3_aa: CASSVVPRSEQYF
clone_size: NA
v_call: TRBV9
j_call: TRBJ2-7
d_call: NA

cdr3_nt: TGTGCCAGCAGAAGGTCACAGGATCTTAGCAATCAGCCCCAGCATTTT
cdr3_aa: CASRRSQDLSNQPQHF
clone_size: few
v_call: TRBV2
j_call: TRBJ1-5
d_call: NA

cdr3_nt: TGCAGCGTTGACAGAGACTCGAGCCCCTACGAGCAGTACTTC
cdr3_aa: CSVDRDSSPYEQYF
clone_size: many
v_call: TRBV29-1
j_call: TRBJ2-7
d_call: NA

cdr3_nt: TGTGCCGTCAGGTTAGCGGAGAAGGCCGGGGAGCTGTTTTTT
cdr3_aa: CAVRLAEKAGELFF
clone_size: NA
v_call: TRBV10-3
j_call: TRBJ2-2
d_call: NA

cdr3_nt: TGTGCCAGCAGTTACTCGAATGGAGCGGGAGCTAACGGGGAGCTGTTTTTT
cdr3_aa: CASSYSNGAGANGELFF
clone_size: few
v_call: TRBV25-1
j_call: TRBJ2-2
d_call: TRBD2

cdr3_nt: TGTGCCACGGGACAGTTTTACGAGCAGTACTTC
cdr3_aa: CATGQFYEQYF
clone_size: NA
v_call: TRBV2
j_call: TRBJ2-7
d_call: TRBD1

cdr3_nt: TGTGCCGGCAGCTCCTACGTGGCGGGGGCCTACGAGCAGTACTTC
cdr3_aa: CAGSSYVAGAYEQYF
clone_size: NA
v_call: TRBV7-8
j_call: TRBJ2-7
d_call: TRBD2

cdr3_nt: TGTGCCACCACGGCAGGGACAGCCTATGGCTACACCTTC
cdr3_aa: CATTAGTAYGYTF
clone_size: NA
v_call: TRBV15
j_call: TRBJ1-2
d_call: TRBD1

cdr3_nt: TGTGCCAGCAGTCCGACGGGGGCTACGAAGCAGTACTTC
cdr3_aa: CASSPTGATKQYF
clone_size: NA
v_call: TRBV10-3
j_call: TRBJ2-7
d_call: NA

cdr3_nt: TGTGCCAGCAGTTTTTCTAGGGGAGGAGAGACCCAGTACTTC
cdr3_aa: CASSFSRGGETQYF
clone_size: few
v_call: TRBV12-3/TRBV12-4
j_call: TRBJ2-5
d_call: NA

cdr3_nt: TGTGCCAGCAGACCCGGGGGCCAAGAGACCCAGTACTTC
cdr3_aa: CASRPGGQETQYF
clone_size: few
v_call: TRBV7-9
j_call: TRBJ2-5
d_call: NA

cdr3_nt: TGTGCCATCAGTGAGTCGGCTAGCGCCCTCCAAGAGACCCAGTACTTC
cdr3_aa: CAISESASALQETQYF
clone_size: many
v_call: TRBV10-3
j_call: TRBJ2-5
d_call: NA

cdr3_nt: TGCAGTGCTAGAGATGGGGGCCAGCCCCAGCATTTT
cdr3_aa: CSARDGGQPQHF
clone_size: NA
v_call: TRBV20-1
j_call: TRBJ1-5
d_call: NA

cdr3_nt: TGTGCCACCAGCGGGGCCCCGCCGGATGAGCAGTTCTTC
cdr3_aa: CATSGAPPDEQFF
clone_size: NA
v_call: TRBV15
j_call: TRBJ2-1
d_call: NA

cdr3_nt: TGCGCCAGCAGCCAAGGAGTTGGGGCGGGAGGACTCACCGGGGAGCTGTTTTTT
cdr3_aa: CASSQGVGAGGLTGELFF
clone_size: NA
v_call: TRBV25-1
j_call: TRBJ2-2
d_call: TRBD2

cdr3_nt: TGTGCCAGTAGTATAGCCGGGGCAGGGGCAACTAATGAAAAACTGTTTTTT
cdr3_aa: CASSIAGAGATNEKLFF
clone_size: NA
v_call: TRBV19
j_call: TRBJ1-4
d_call: NA

cdr3_nt: TGTGCCAGTTCCACGGATCACTTGAACACTGAAGCTTTCTTT
cdr3_aa: CASSTDHLNTEAFF
clone_size: many
v_call: TRBV19
j_call: TRBJ1-1
d_call: NA

cdr3_nt: TGCAGTGCGCGACTGACAGGGGTCGAGCAGTACTTC
cdr3_aa: CSARLTGVEQYF
clone_size: NA
v_call: TRBV20-1
j_call: TRBJ2-7
d_call: TRBD1

cdr3_nt: TGTGCCAGCAGCCACGCAACGACAGGGGCCTCCTACGAGCAGTACTTC
cdr3_aa: CASSHATTGASYEQYF
clone_size: NA
v_call: TRBV2
j_call: TRBJ2-7
d_call: TRBD1

cdr3_nt: TGTGCCAGCAGCTTAACGCGGGCGGGGGGCCTAGGTGAGCAGTACTTC
cdr3_aa: CASSLTRAGGLGEQYF
clone_size: NA
v_call: TRBV7-9
j_call: TRBJ2-5
d_call: TRBD2

cdr3_nt: TGTGCCAGCAGCTTGTTGGGGGGCACCTCTGGAAACACCATATATTTT
cdr3_aa: CASSLLGGTSGNTIYF
clone_size: NA
v_call: TRBV5-6
j_call: TRBJ1-3
d_call: NA

cdr3_nt: TGTGCCAGTAGTAGCTCCGGGACAGGGAACACTGAAGCTTTCTTT
cdr3_aa: CASSSSGTGNTEAFF
clone_size: many
v_call: TRBV19
j_call: TRBJ1-1
d_call: TRBD1

cdr3_nt: TGTGCCATCAGAACAGGGGACAAGGAGACCCAGTACTTC
cdr3_aa: CAIRTGDKETQYF
clone_size: many
v_call: TRBV10-3
j_call: TRBJ2-5
d_call: TRBD1

cdr3_nt: TGCAGTGCTAGAGATCCGGTTAGCGGGGGGGCCGGGATACGTGAGCAGTACTTC
cdr3_aa: CSARDPVSGGAGIREQYF
clone_size: NA
v_call: TRBV20-1
j_call: TRBJ2-7
d_call: TRBD2

cdr3_nt: TGTGCCACCAGTGACCCAGGGAGTTCGGGTCAGCCCCAGCATTTT
cdr3_aa: CATSDPGSSGQPQHF
clone_size: NA
v_call: TRBV24-1
j_call: TRBJ1-5
d_call: NA

cdr3_nt: TGTGCCAGCAGCCACCGGACAGCGGTGAACACTGAAGCTTTCTTT
cdr3_aa: CASSHRTAVNTEAFF
clone_size: NA
v_call: TRBV2
j_call: TRBJ1-1
d_call: NA

cdr3_nt: TGTGCCAGCAGTTCGGCTCATAATTCACCCCTCCACTTT
cdr3_aa: CASSSAHNSPLHF
clone_size: NA
v_call: TRBV2
j_call: TRBJ1-6
d_call: NA

cdr3_nt: TGTGCCTGCAGCCCGCTCCGGGACAGGGTGTATTCACCCCTCCACTTT
cdr3_aa: CACSPLRDRVYSPLHF
clone_size: NA
v_call: TRBV11-1
j_call: TRBJ1-6
d_call: TRBD1

cdr3_nt: TGTGCCAGCAGCCGACAGGGGAGAAAACTGTTTTTT
cdr3_aa: CASSRQGRKLFF
clone_size: many
v_call: TRBV7-4
j_call: TRBJ1-4
d_call: TRBD1

cdr3_nt: TGCAGCGTTGAAGACCACAGCACTAGCGGCCAAGAGACCCAGTACTTC
cdr3_aa: CSVEDHSTSGQETQYF
clone_size: NA
v_call: TRBV29-1
j_call: TRBJ2-5
d_call: TRBD2

cdr3_nt: TGTGCCACCAGCCGGTCAGGACAGGGCTCTAACTATGGCTACACCTTC
cdr3_aa: CATSRSGQGSNYGYTF
clone_size: many
v_call: TRBV15
j_call: TRBJ1-2
d_call: TRBD1

cdr3_nt: TGTGCCAGCAGTGCCCGGGACCTTTACGAGCAGTACTTC
cdr3_aa: CASSARDLYEQYF
clone_size: NA
v_call: TRBV6-5
j_call: TRBJ2-7
d_call: NA

cdr3_nt: TGCAGTGCTATTCCTAGCAATCAGCCCCAGCATTTT
cdr3_aa: CSAIPSNQPQHF
clone_size: NA
v_call: TRBV20-1
j_call: TRBJ1-5
d_call: NA

cdr3_nt: TGCAGTGCAGGGGACGGCTCCTACGAGCAGTACTTC
cdr3_aa: CSAGDGSYEQYF
clone_size: few
v_call: TRBV20-1
j_call: TRBJ2-7
d_call: NA

cdr3_nt: TGTGCCAGCAGCCAACGACCCGGGACGGTTGGCTACGAGCAGTACTTC
cdr3_aa: CASSQRPGTVGYEQYF
clone_size: NA
v_call: TRBV7-9
j_call: TRBJ2-7
d_call: NA

cdr3_nt: TGTGCCAGCAGCCAAGACGCGGGCGGCGGCTACACCTTC
cdr3_aa: CASSQDAGGGYTF
clone_size: few
v_call: TRBV14
j_call: TRBJ1-2
d_call: NA